This section outlines one TCR beta chain sequence together with its context. This clonotype was recorded once. Its specific antigen is unknown. Per-base quality was not reported, and no clone a single base away is much larger than it. Weak support is all one read offers. TCRdb records Illumina HiSeq 1500 as the sequencer. The raw public data were reprocessed by TCRdb itself: fastp quality trimming at Q25, MiXCR clonotype calling, in-frame beta chains only. Each CDR3 protein appears once, grouped with its most common genes and DNA. The sample profile shows some 680,000 distinct CDR3 sequences; roughly a third of them were found once. The ten largest clones capture about 2.8% of the sample. This sample was taken from a study of T cell repertoires in cytomegalovirus infection (dated by TCRdb to about 2019). About the full investigation: Donor HLA type was relevant to the analysis, because carriage of CMV infection together with the matching HLA type was indicated by public TCR beta signatures. Results and caveats for the whole study, not just this receptor: In both this cohort and an independent roughly 400-donor cohort, the cumulative frequency of public TCR beta family members distinguished carriers of CMV infection plus the relevant HLA type. The ex vivo response was dominated by HLA-C-restricted CMV-specific TCR beta clonotypes, and the single most frequent clonotype in two of eight donors was supplied by these HLA-C-restricted clonotypes.

Including the terminal cysteine and phenylalanine, the CDR3 comprises 16 residues. The CDR3 DNA has 48 bases and is translated from base 1. V and J lose 1 base and 7 bases, and a span of 19 bases separates them. CDR1 is given as SGHVT and CDR2 as SQSDAQ, both from the germline V gene. The chain was built from TRBV7-4 and TRBJ2-5; a tentative D call is TRBD1 (5 bases match). This TCR came from a human donor in good health (CMV status not recorded). Some clones in this sample may be carry-over from other donors' samples. The source material was PBMCs. Here is the DNA: TGTGCCAGCAGCTTAGTAGTGGACAAAAAACTGGGGACCCAGTACTTC. This sequence encodes CASSLVVDKKLGTQYF. Here the CDR3 is joined to the reference TRBV7-4 and TRBJ2-5 genes, and the full variable domain is: GAGVSQSPRYKVAKRGRDVALRCDSISGHVTLYWYRQTLGQGSEVLTYSQSDAQRDKSGRPSGRFSAERPERSVSTLKIQRTEQGDSAVYLCASSLVVDKKLGTQYFGPGTRLLVL.